This T cell receptor (beta chain) emerged from a study of shared clonotypes between healthy human individuals. In this sample, this clone turned up once. Every donor was a Caucasian adult from Nashville, Tennessee. CD8 memory merged CD45RO+ with CCR7-negative CD45RA+ TemRA cells. The CDR3 contains 13 residues. In germline, CDR1 is MNHNS, CDR2 SASEGT. Trimming cost V 7 bases and J 3 bases, with 12 bases left between them. In the original processing: ImmunoSEQ gave junction-only sequences without quality scores, so filtering differed. The protocol was immunoSEQ multiplex PCR, while the TCRdb copy is restricted to in-frame clones and leaves out a portion. V, J and clone size are those of that table, while D and trimming were read from the DNA. The sample contains a few hundred thousand clones, around 86% of which appear only once.

J is TRBJ1-1 and V is TRBV6-1; D not certain. This clonotype was sampled from a man between 18 and 29 years old in good health. Specimen: memory CD8+ T cells sorted from blood. Subset here: CD45RO+ cells pooled with CCR7-negative TemRA cells. The CDR3 region has the DNA TGTGCCAGCACCTTTGCTATGCACACTGAAGCTTTCTTT. Amino acid sequence: CASTFAMHTEAFF.